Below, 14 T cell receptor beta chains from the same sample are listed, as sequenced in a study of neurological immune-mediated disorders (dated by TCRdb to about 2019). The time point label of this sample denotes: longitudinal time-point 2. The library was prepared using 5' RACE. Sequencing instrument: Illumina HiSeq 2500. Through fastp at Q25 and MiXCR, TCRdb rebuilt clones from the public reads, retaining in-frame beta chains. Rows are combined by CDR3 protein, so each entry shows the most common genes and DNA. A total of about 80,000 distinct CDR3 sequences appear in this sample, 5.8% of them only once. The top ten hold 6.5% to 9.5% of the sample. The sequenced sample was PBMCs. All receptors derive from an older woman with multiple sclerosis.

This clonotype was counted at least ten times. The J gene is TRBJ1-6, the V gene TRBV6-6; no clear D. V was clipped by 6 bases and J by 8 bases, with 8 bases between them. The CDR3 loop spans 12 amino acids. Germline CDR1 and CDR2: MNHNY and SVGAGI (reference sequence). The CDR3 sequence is CASRSRDSPLHF. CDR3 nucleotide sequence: TGTGCCAGCAGAAGTAGAGATTCACCCCTCCACTTT.

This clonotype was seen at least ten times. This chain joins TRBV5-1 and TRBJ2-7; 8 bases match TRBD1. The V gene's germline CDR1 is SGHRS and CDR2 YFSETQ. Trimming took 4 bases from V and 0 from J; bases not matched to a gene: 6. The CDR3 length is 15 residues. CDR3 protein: CASSPGQVSSYEQYF. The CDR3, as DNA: TGCGCCAGCAGCCCGGGACAGGTCAGCTCCTACGAGCAGTACTTC.

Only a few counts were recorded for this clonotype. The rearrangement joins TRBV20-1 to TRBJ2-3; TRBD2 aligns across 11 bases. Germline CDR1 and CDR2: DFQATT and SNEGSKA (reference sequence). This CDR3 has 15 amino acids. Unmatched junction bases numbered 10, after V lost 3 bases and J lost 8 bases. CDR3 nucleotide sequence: TGCAGTGCTAGTGTAGCGGGGGGGCCGGATGCTACGCAGTATTTT. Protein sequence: CSASVAGGPDATQYF.

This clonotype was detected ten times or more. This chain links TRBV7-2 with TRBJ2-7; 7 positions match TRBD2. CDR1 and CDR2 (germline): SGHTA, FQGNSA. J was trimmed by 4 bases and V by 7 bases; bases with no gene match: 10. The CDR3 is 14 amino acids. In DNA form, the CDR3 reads TGTGCCAGCACCACCGGGGGGACCGCATACGAGCAGTACTTC. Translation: CASTTGGTAYEQYF.

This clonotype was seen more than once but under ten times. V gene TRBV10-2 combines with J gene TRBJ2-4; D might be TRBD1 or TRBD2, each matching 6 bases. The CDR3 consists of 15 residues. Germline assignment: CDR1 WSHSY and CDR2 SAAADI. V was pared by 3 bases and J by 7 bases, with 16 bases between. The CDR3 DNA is TGCGCCAGCAGTGACCTGACAGGAGGGGTCAACATTCAGTACTTC. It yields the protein CASSDLTGGVNIQYF.

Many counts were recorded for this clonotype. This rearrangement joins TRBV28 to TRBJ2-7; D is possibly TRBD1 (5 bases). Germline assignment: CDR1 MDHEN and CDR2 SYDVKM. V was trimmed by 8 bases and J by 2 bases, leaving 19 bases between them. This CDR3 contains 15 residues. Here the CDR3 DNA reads TGTGCCAGCGCCACTCAGCAGTCAGGGACCTACGAGCAGTACTTC. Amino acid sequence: CASATQQSGTYEQYF.

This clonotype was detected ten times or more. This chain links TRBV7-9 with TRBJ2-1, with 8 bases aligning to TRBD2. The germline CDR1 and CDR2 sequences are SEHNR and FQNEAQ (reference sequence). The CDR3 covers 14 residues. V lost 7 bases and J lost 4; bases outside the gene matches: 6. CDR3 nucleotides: TGTGCCAGCACCTCGGGGGGGCCTTACAATGAGCAGTTCTTC. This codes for CASTSGGPYNEQFF.

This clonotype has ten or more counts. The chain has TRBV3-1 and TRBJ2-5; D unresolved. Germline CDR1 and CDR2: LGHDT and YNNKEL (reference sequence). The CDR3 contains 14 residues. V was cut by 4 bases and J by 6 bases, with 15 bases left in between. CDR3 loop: CASSPDALGKTQYF. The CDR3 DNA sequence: TGTGCCAGCAGCCCAGACGCCCTGGGCAAGACCCAGTACTTC.

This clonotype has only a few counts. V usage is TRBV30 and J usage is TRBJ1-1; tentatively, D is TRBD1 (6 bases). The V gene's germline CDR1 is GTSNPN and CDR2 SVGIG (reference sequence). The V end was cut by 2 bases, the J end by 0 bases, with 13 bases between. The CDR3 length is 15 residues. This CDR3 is CAWSRGDILNTEAFF. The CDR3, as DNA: TGTGCCTGGAGTCGGGGGGACATATTGAACACTGAAGCTTTCTTT.

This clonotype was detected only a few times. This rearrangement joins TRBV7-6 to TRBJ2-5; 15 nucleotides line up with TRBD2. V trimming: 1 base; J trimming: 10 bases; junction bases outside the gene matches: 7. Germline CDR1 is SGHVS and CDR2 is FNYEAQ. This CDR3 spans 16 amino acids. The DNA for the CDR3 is TGTGCCAGCAGCTTAGGCGGACTAGCGGGGGGGCCGAGCCAGTACTTC. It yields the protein CASSLGGLAGGPSQYF.

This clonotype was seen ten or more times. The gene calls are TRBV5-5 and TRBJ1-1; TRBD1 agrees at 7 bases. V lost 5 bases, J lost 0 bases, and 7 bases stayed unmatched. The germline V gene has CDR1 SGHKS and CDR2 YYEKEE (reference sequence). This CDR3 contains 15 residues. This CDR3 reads CASSLGQLMNTEAFF. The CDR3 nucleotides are TGTGCCAGCAGTCTGGGACAGCTCATGAACACTGAAGCTTTCTTT.

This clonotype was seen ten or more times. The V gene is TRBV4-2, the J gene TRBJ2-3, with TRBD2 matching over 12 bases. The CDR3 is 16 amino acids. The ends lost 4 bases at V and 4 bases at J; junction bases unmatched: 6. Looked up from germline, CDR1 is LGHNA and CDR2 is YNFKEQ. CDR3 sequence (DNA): TGTGCCAGCAGCCTTATGACTAGCGGGAGCTCAGATACGCAGTATTTT. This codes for CASSLMTSGSSDTQYF.

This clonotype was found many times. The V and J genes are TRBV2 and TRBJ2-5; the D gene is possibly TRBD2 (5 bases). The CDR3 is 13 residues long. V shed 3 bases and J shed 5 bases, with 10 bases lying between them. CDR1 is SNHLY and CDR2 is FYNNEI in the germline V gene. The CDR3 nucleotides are TGTGCCAGCAGTGACGGGCAGCGGGAGACCCAGTACTTC. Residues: CASSDGQRETQYF. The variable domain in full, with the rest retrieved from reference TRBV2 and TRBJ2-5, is EPEVTQTPSHQVTQMGQEVILRCVPISNHLYFYWYRQILGQKVEFLVSFYNNEISEKSEIFDDQFSVERPDGSNFTLKIRSTKLEDSAMYFCASSDGQRETQYFGPGTRLLVL.

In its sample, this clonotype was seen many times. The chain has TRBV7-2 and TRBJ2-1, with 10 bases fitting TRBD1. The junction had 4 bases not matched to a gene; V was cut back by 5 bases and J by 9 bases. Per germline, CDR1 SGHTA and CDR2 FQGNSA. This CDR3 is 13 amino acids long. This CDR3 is CASSLWTGGEQFF. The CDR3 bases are TGTGCCAGCAGCCTGTGGACAGGGGGTGAGCAGTTCTTC.